These 16 T cell receptor beta chains originate from one sample sequenced in a study of graft-versus-host responses after intestinal transplantation. Clones were read by immunoSEQ multiplex PCR, and TCRdb kept only the in-frame ones, dropping some. The data show 90,000 to 150,000 clones, with around 95% seen just once and more than 2.5% held by the top ten. These receptors' targets are unknown. Sequencing used unstimulated CD8+ T cells sorted from spleen or lymph node cells, obtained before intestinal transplant. Receptors were obtained from a human donor who received an intestinal transplant.

V usage is TRBV19 and J usage is TRBJ2-1; unclear D gene. Per germline, CDR1 LNHDA and CDR2 SQIVND (reference sequence). Trimming pared 9 bases from V and 6 bases from J, leaving 12 bases between. The CDR3 consists of 12 residues. The CDR3 nucleotides are TGTGCCAGCCAACCTCATAGCAATGAGCAGTTCTTC. Translating it yields CASQPHSNEQFF.

The J gene is TRBJ2-3, the V gene TRBV9; unclear D gene. With 3 bases removed from V and 4 bases from J, the gap between germline ends came to 6 bases. In germline, CDR1 is SGDLS, CDR2 YYNGEE. The CDR3 covers 12 residues. The CDR3 DNA reads TGTGCCAGCAGCGATCTCGCAGATACGCAGTATTTT. This encodes CASSDLADTQYF.

The V call is TRBV6-1, the J call TRBJ2-7; no reliable D call. Germline V lookup: CDR1 MNHNS, CDR2 SASEGT. The V gene lost 6 bases and the J gene lost 2 bases, with 8 bases spanning the gap. The CDR3 contains 12 residues. CDR3 in DNA: TGTGCCAGCAGGCCCAGTGCCTACGAGCAGTACTTC. This translates into CASRPSAYEQYF.

V gene TRBV27 combines with J gene TRBJ1-1; 7 bases agree with TRBD1. The CDR3 extends over 14 amino acids. V shed 6 bases, J shed 3 bases, and the junction held 7 bases outside the gene matches. Germline V gene data show CDR1 as MNHEY and CDR2 as SMNVEV (reference sequence). The CDR3: CASSPQGWYTEAFF. CDR3 in DNA: TGTGCCAGCAGCCCACAGGGGTGGTACACTGAAGCTTTCTTT.

The V gene is TRBV9, the J gene TRBJ2-1; no clear D gene. There are 16 residues in the CDR3. The V end was cut by 3 bases, the J end by 0 bases, with 13 bases between. Germline V gene data show CDR1 as SGDLS and CDR2 as YYNGEE. Here the CDR3 reads CASSGSSRYSYNEQFF. CDR3 DNA sequence: TGTGCCAGCAGCGGGAGTTCCAGGTACTCCTACAATGAGCAGTTCTTC.

The count of this clone is one. The V gene is TRBV10-1, the J gene TRBJ2-1; perhaps TRBD2 as D (6 bases). This CDR3 region has 17 residues. CDR1 and CDR2 from the germline V gene are WNHNN and SYGVQD (reference sequence). Trimming pared 0 bases from V and 0 bases from J, leaving 12 bases between. CDR3 nucleotide sequence: TGCGCCAGCAGTGAGTCCGGGCGGGAAAGCTCCTACAATGAGCAGTTCTTC. This sequence encodes CASSESGRESSYNEQFF.

This chain uses TRBV11-2 with TRBJ2-5; D perhaps matches TRBD2 (6 bases). The J call may be wrong; the DNA end is better matched by TRBJ2-7. Germline V CDR1 and CDR2: SGHAT, FQNNGV. The CDR3 totals 13 residues. CDR3 amino acids: CASSPGLTYEQYF. CDR3 DNA sequence: TGTGCCAGCAGCCCCGGACTAACCTACGAGCAGTACTTC.

V usage is TRBV25-1 and J usage is TRBJ1-2, with TRBD1 matching 7 bases. The trim removed 10 bases at V and 8 bases at J, leaving 10 bases unmatched. The germline V gene has CDR1 MGHDK and CDR2 SYGVNS. The CDR3 runs 12 residues. This CDR3 is CATQQGTRGYTF. Here the CDR3 DNA reads TGTGCCACCCAACAGGGGACTAGGGGCTACACCTTC.

This sequence joins TRBV9 and TRBJ2-5; a weak D match, TRBD1 (6 bases). This CDR3 is 15 amino acids long. Germline CDR1 and CDR2: SGDLS and YYNGEE. The V gene lost 3 bases and the J gene lost 2 bases, with 14 bases spanning the gap. The CDR3, as DNA: TGTGCCAGCAGCGGAGGGGGTGCCCTTCAAGAGACCCAGTACTTC. Amino acid sequence: CASSGGGALQETQYF.

The CDR3 loop is CASSSRSRGVTYEQYF. As DNA, the CDR3 is TGTGCCAGCAGTTCCCGCAGCAGGGGGGTAACCTACGAGCAGTACTTC. The chain recombines TRBV28 with TRBJ2-7, with D possibly matching TRBD1 (7 bases). From germline, CDR1 is MDHEN and CDR2 SYDVKM. Trimming pared 4 bases from V and 2 bases from J, leaving 18 bases between. The CDR3 runs to 16 residues.

The V gene is TRBV28, the J gene TRBJ2-7, with no clear D. Germline V gene sequence: CDR1 MDHEN, CDR2 SYDVKM. The CDR3 has 12 amino acids. V lost 3 bases and J 4 bases, leaving 7 bases between the germline ends. CDR3 loop: CASSFRIYEQYF. CDR3 bases: TGTGCCAGCAGTTTCAGAATTTACGAGCAGTACTTC.

This chain uses TRBV29-1 with TRBJ2-7; 11 nucleotides agree with TRBD1. The junction had 5 bases not matched to a gene; V was cut back by 6 bases and J by 4 bases. Germline CDR1 SQVTM, CDR2 ANQGSEA. CDR3 length equals 13 residues. CDR3 nucleotides: TGCAGCGTCTCCGGGACAGGGGGATACGAGCAGTACTTC. Amino acids: CSVSGTGGYEQYF.

The chain employs TRBV2 and TRBJ2-7, with a tentative D call TRBD2 (5 bases). The germline CDR1 and CDR2 sequences are SNHLY and FYNNEI. V was shortened by 1 base and J by 1 base, with 11 bases between the two germline ends. The CDR3 is 15 residues long. CDR3 nucleotides: TGTGCCAGCAGTGAAGGGCGGGCCGTTTCCTACGAGCAGTACTTC. It yields the protein CASSEGRAVSYEQYF.

This chain uses TRBV14 with TRBJ1-2, with D maybe TRBD1 (6 bases). The CDR3 has 15 amino acids. The germline V and J ends were trimmed by 0 bases and 3 bases, with 11 bases remaining between them. The germline CDR1 and CDR2 sequences are SGHDN and FVKESK. CDR3 sequence (DNA): TGTGCCAGCAGCCAAGATCAGGGGCTCTACTATGGCTACACCTTC. The encoded protein is CASSQDQGLYYGYTF.

The chain combines TRBV4-3 with TRBJ2-7, with 11 bases aligning to TRBD2. Per the germline V gene, CDR1 is LGHNA and CDR2 is YSLEER. This CDR3 spans 15 amino acids. Losses at the gene ends were 3 bases for V and 2 bases for J; bases not matched to a gene: 3. The CDR3 sequence: CASSQLAGGPYEQYF. DNA for the CDR3: TGCGCCAGCAGCCAGTTAGCGGGAGGGCCCTACGAGCAGTACTTC.

This chain joins TRBV25-1 and TRBJ2-7, with D perhaps TRBD1 (6 bases). The germline V gene encodes CDR1 MGHDK and CDR2 SYGVNS. Trimming removed 5 bases at V and 3 bases at J, with 17 bases between. This CDR3 has 15 residues. CDR3 protein: CASSRTGLPNYEQYF. The CDR3 region has the DNA TGTGCCAGCAGTCGTACAGGGCTTCCCAACTACGAGCAGTACTTC.